The rows below give T cell receptor beta chains drawn from one sample of a study of blood T cell repertoires in COVID-19. Data came from immunoSEQ multiplex PCR; TCRdb stores just in-frame clones and leaves some out. The sample holds 200,000 to 300,000 clones, roughly 90% seen once. The specimen sequenced was peripheral blood. The receptor source for this set is a man aged 60 to 69 who had recovered from COVID-19. The CDR3 runs from the conserved cysteine through the conserved F or W. The order of the fields is CDR3 DNA, CDR3 protein, J gene, V gene, D gene, clone size. A D gene is named only where the DNA matches it firmly. A clone size is listed for some rows: how often the clone was seen (once, few, many), or a class if it is expanded.

cdr3_nt: TGTGCCAGCAGCCCCAACAGGACGGTGAACACTGAAGCTTTCTTT; cdr3_aa: CASSPNRTVNTEAFF; j_call: TRBJ1-1; v_call: TRBV7-8; d_call: NA; clone_size: NA
cdr3_nt: TGTGCCAGCAGGGTCCGATCGGGAGGAAACACCATATATTTT; cdr3_aa: CASRVRSGGNTIYF; j_call: TRBJ1-3; v_call: TRBV6-5; d_call: NA; clone_size: few
cdr3_nt: TGTGCCAGCAGGGGACTAGCGGGGTCCTACAATGAGCAGTTCTTC; cdr3_aa: CASRGLAGSYNEQFF; j_call: TRBJ2-1; v_call: TRBV11-2; d_call: TRBD2; clone_size: NA
cdr3_nt: TGCGCCAGCAGCCCCCGCGGGAGTGAGGGAGATACGCAGTATTTT; cdr3_aa: CASSPRGSEGDTQYF; j_call: TRBJ2-3; v_call: TRBV5-1; d_call: TRBD2; clone_size: NA
cdr3_nt: TGTGCCAGCAGGGGAGGCTTGGGCTATGGCTACACCTTC; cdr3_aa: CASRGGLGYGYTF; j_call: TRBJ1-2; v_call: TRBV2; d_call: NA; clone_size: NA
cdr3_nt: TGTGCCAGCAGGGGGGACAGGGCCTCCTACAATGAGCAGTTCTTC; cdr3_aa: CASRGDRASYNEQFF; j_call: TRBJ2-1; v_call: TRBV2; d_call: TRBD1; clone_size: NA
cdr3_nt: TGTGCCAGTAGTATTCGCCGCACAGGGGGCGCGGGCGAGCAGTACTTC; cdr3_aa: CASSIRRTGGAGEQYF; j_call: TRBJ2-7; v_call: TRBV19; d_call: TRBD1; clone_size: NA
cdr3_nt: TGCGCCAGCAGCTTGGGCGGGGGCTATGGCTACACCTTC; cdr3_aa: CASSLGGGYGYTF; j_call: TRBJ1-2; v_call: TRBV5-1; d_call: NA; clone_size: once
cdr3_nt: TGTGCCACCAGCAGAGATCGGGAGGGCGGCTACACCTTC; cdr3_aa: CATSRDREGGYTF; j_call: TRBJ1-2; v_call: TRBV15; d_call: NA; clone_size: NA
cdr3_nt: TGTGCCTGGAGTACTACCCTTGGGAATTCACCCCTCCACTTT; cdr3_aa: CAWSTTLGNSPLHF; j_call: TRBJ1-6; v_call: TRBV30; d_call: NA; clone_size: NA
cdr3_nt: TGTGCCAGCAGTCCTTATAGCGGGGGGGGTATTGAGCAGTTCTTC; cdr3_aa: CASSPYSGGGIEQFF; j_call: TRBJ2-1; v_call: TRBV27; d_call: TRBD2; clone_size: NA
cdr3_nt: TGTGCCAGCAGCTTAGTAGGGACTATGCCTTTTTACGAGCAGTACTTC; cdr3_aa: CASSLVGTMPFYEQYF; j_call: TRBJ2-7; v_call: TRBV7-8; d_call: TRBD2; clone_size: NA
cdr3_nt: TGCGCCAGCAGCTACGGGAGCACAGATACGCAGTATTTT; cdr3_aa: CASSYGSTDTQYF; j_call: TRBJ2-3; v_call: TRBV5-1; d_call: NA; clone_size: few
cdr3_nt: TGTGCCAGCAGTAACTGGGGAGGGGCAGATACGCAGTATTTT; cdr3_aa: CASSNWGGADTQYF; j_call: TRBJ2-3; v_call: TRBV2; d_call: TRBD2; clone_size: NA
cdr3_nt: TGTGCCAGCTCACCGGGACAGGGCGACAATGAGCAGTTCTTC; cdr3_aa: CASSPGQGDNEQFF; j_call: TRBJ2-1; v_call: TRBV11-3; d_call: TRBD1; clone_size: NA
cdr3_nt: TGTGCCAGCAGCCAGCCGGGGGTCCCAGATACGCAGTATTTT; cdr3_aa: CASSQPGVPDTQYF; j_call: TRBJ2-3; v_call: TRBV3-1/TRBV3-2; d_call: NA; clone_size: NA
cdr3_nt: TGTGCCAGCAGCCGACTCGCTAGCACAGATACGCAGTATTTT; cdr3_aa: CASSRLASTDTQYF; j_call: TRBJ2-3; v_call: TRBV11-3; d_call: NA; clone_size: NA
cdr3_nt: TGTGCCACCAGTGATAATCTTCAGGTATCCTTTGAAGCTTTCTTT; cdr3_aa: CATSDNLQVSFEAFF; j_call: TRBJ1-1; v_call: TRBV24-1; d_call: NA; clone_size: NA
cdr3_nt: TGTGCCAGTAGTCGACGAGCGGGGGCAAGCTACAATGAGCAGTTCTTC; cdr3_aa: CASSRRAGASYNEQFF; j_call: TRBJ2-1; v_call: TRBV19; d_call: TRBD2; clone_size: NA
cdr3_nt: TGTGCCAGCTCACCACGGGACAGGGCCCCCTACGAGCAGTACTTC; cdr3_aa: CASSPRDRAPYEQYF; j_call: TRBJ2-7; v_call: TRBV18; d_call: TRBD1; clone_size: NA
cdr3_nt: TGTGCCAGCAGCCTGACAGGGATTGGGGCCGGGGAGCTGTTTTTT; cdr3_aa: CASSLTGIGAGELFF; j_call: TRBJ2-2; v_call: TRBV5-5; d_call: TRBD1; clone_size: NA
cdr3_nt: TGCGCCAGCAGCTTGGAGCGCGGGGGGTCCACCGGGGAGCTGTTTTTT; cdr3_aa: CASSLERGGSTGELFF; j_call: TRBJ2-2; v_call: TRBV5-1; d_call: TRBD2; clone_size: NA
cdr3_nt: TGCAGCGTTGAAGGGCCAGGGGGGACAGATACGCAGTATTTT; cdr3_aa: CSVEGPGGTDTQYF; j_call: TRBJ2-3; v_call: TRBV29-1; d_call: NA; clone_size: NA
cdr3_nt: TGTGCCAGCAGCGAAGCCACTAGCGGCCTAGAGACCCAGTACTTC; cdr3_aa: CASSEATSGLETQYF; j_call: TRBJ2-5; v_call: TRBV3-1/TRBV3-2; d_call: TRBD2; clone_size: NA
cdr3_nt: TGTGCCAGCTACCAGGGTACGCGGGACTGCCTACCCGTAGATACGCAGTATTTT; cdr3_aa: CASYQGTRDCLPVDTQYF; j_call: TRBJ2-3; v_call: TRBV21-1; d_call: NA; clone_size: NA
cdr3_nt: TGTGCCAGCAGCTTAGCGCAACAGGGAAGTGGCTACACCTTC; cdr3_aa: CASSLAQQGSGYTF; j_call: TRBJ1-2; v_call: TRBV7-8; d_call: NA; clone_size: NA
cdr3_nt: TGCAGCGTTGACAGGGGATCCTACGAGCAGTACTTC; cdr3_aa: CSVDRGSYEQYF; j_call: TRBJ2-7; v_call: TRBV29-1; d_call: NA; clone_size: NA
cdr3_nt: TGTGCCAGCAAGCCGGACAGGGGGCATTCACCCCTCCACTTT; cdr3_aa: CASKPDRGHSPLHF; j_call: TRBJ1-6; v_call: TRBV6-5; d_call: TRBD1; clone_size: once
cdr3_nt: TGTGCCAGCAGCTTAGTCACTACTACCGGGCAGTTCTTC; cdr3_aa: CASSLVTTTGQFF; j_call: TRBJ2-1; v_call: TRBV11-2; d_call: NA; clone_size: NA
cdr3_nt: TGTGCCAGCAGCCTCCGGGAGGCAGATACGCAGTATTTT; cdr3_aa: CASSLREADTQYF; j_call: TRBJ2-3; v_call: TRBV3-1/TRBV3-2; d_call: TRBD2; clone_size: NA